The source of this T cell receptor beta chain is a study of Ad26.COV2.S vaccination and SARS-CoV-2 variants. Study-wide background: Ad26.COV2.S was injected intramuscularly once or twice, 56 days apart.

The CDR3 has 12 residues. V was cut by 6 bases and J by 3 bases, with 8 bases left in between. Germline CDR1 and CDR2: MNHNY and SVGAGI (reference sequence). Specified treatment: roughly 20 received Ad26.COV2.S at low or high dose, single or two shots; about 5 received placebo; per-sample allocation not given. Following the first vaccine or placebo injection, samples were taken on day 63. Produced via immunoSEQ multiplex PCR; TCRdb's table is partial and in-frame only. The table lists 400,000 to 500,000 clones, roughly 89% of them singletons. This clonotype was sampled from a person between 18 and 65 years old who received the Ad26.COV2.S COVID-19 vaccine or a placebo. The chain uses TRBV6-6 and TRBJ2-5; unclear D gene. This sample comprised peripheral blood, obtained in a trial of Ad26.COV2.S vaccine versus placebo. The CDR3: CASSPEEETQYF. Here the CDR3 DNA reads TGTGCCAGCAGCCCAGAAGAAGAGACCCAGTACTTC.